The 2 T cell receptor beta chains listed next were all sequenced from one sample in a study of CD8+ T cells in alopecia areata. Extracted from the samples, RNA was reverse transcribed into cDNA to serve as the sequencing template. Using immunoSEQ multiplex PCR, the repertoire was profiled, and TCRdb retains in-frame clones only, with some absent. This sample has 90,000 to 100,000 clones; over 40% occur once, and the top ten carry 0.79%. The sample comprised CD4+ T cells sorted from blood. The origin of the receptors is a human donor with alopecia areata.

This chain uses TRBV2 with TRBJ2-1; 9 positions match TRBD2. V shed 2 bases and J 4 bases; nucleotides not matched to a gene: 0. CDR1 SNHLY and CDR2 FYNNEI come from the germline V gene. This CDR3 has 14 residues. Here the CDR3 reads CASSELAGYNEQFF. CDR3 bases: TGTGCCAGCAGTGAACTAGCGGGGTACAATGAGCAGTTCTTC.

There are a few counts of this clone. The CDR3 loop is CAWSTHRAVRDNEQFF. CDR3 DNA: TGTGCCTGGAGTACCCATCGGGCCGTTAGGGACAATGAGCAGTTCTTC. The chain recombines TRBV30 with TRBJ2-1; D call uncertain. V gave up 2 bases and J gave up 5 bases, with 19 bases separating them. CDR3 length: 16 amino acids. Looked up from germline, CDR1 is GTSNPN and CDR2 is SVGIG (reference sequence).